This T cell receptor beta chain comes out of a study of T cells in localized non-small cell lung cancer. Data came from immunoSEQ multiplex PCR; TCRdb stores just in-frame clones and leaves some out. This sample yields 100,000 to 150,000 clones, of which roughly 90% are seen a single time; about 1.5% belongs to the top ten. The material was peripheral blood, obtained before any cancer treatment. The TCR sequence derives from a female donor older than 55 with stage I lung adenocarcinoma.

The DNA for the CDR3 is TGTGCCAGCAGCGAGACCCCCTCCTCGTTCTACAATGAGCAGTTCTTC. It translates to CASSETPSSFYNEQFF. This sequence joins TRBV2 and TRBJ2-1; D unclear. V was shortened by 6 bases and J by 3 bases, with 18 bases between the two germline ends. CDR3 size: 16 residues. Germline V gene sequence: CDR1 SNHLY, CDR2 FYNNEI.